Below are 9 T cell receptor beta chains sequenced from a single sample in a study of neurological immune-mediated disorders. TCRdb reprocessed the 5' RACE reads with MiXCR, giving one entry per CDR3 protein. The profile covers some 66,000 distinct CDR3 sequences, with 4.5% to 5.5% appearing a single time and 6.5% to 7.5% taken by the ten largest. Material for sequencing was PBMCs. The receptors shown here come from a man younger than 45 with multiple sclerosis.

This clonotype was recorded at least ten times. The V call is TRBV6-2 or TRBV6-3, the J call TRBJ1-1; no clear D. Trimming took off 2 bases at V and 1 base at J, with 8 bases between the two ends. Germline V lookup: CDR1 MNHEY, CDR2 SVGEGT. CDR3 length equals 14 residues. In DNA form, the CDR3 reads TGTGCCAGCAGTTACGAGCAAGAGAACACTGAAGCTTTCTTT. Protein sequence: CASSYEQENTEAFF.

There are many counts of this clonotype. The chain has TRBV12-3 or TRBV12-4 and TRBJ1-1; TRBD1 is a possible D gene (5 bases). The V gene lost 7 bases and the J gene lost 3 bases, with 15 bases spanning the gap. CDR3 length: 14 amino acids. Written as DNA, the CDR3 is TGTGCCAGCACAACTCGGAGGGGTGACACTGAAGCTTTCTTT. Protein: CASTTRRGDTEAFF.

This clonotype appeared many times. The junction departs from germline at one end; a sequencing error may be responsible. The gene calls are TRBV7-2 and TRBJ1-1; possible D gene TRBD1, 6 bases. Germline-derived CDR1 and CDR2 are SGHTA and FQGNSA. This CDR3 is 11 amino acids long. This CDR3 reads CASSFGTAQGF. The CDR3 DNA is TGTGCCAGCAGCTTCGGGACCGCACAGGGCTTT.

This clonotype showed up just a few times. The chain carries TRBV6-5 and TRBJ2-1; 9 positions match TRBD1. This CDR3 comprises 15 residues. V lost 0 bases, J lost 5 bases, and 2 bases stayed unmatched. CDR1 MNHEY and CDR2 SVGAGI come from the germline V gene. CDR3 bases: TGTGCCAGCAGTTACTCGGGACAGGGAAACAATGAGCAGTTCTTC. Protein sequence: CASSYSGQGNNEQFF.

This clonotype has ten or more counts. J is TRBJ2-3 and V is TRBV5-6; perhaps TRBD1 as D (5 bases). V lost 3 bases, J lost 3 bases, and 11 bases lay in between. CDR3 length equals 14 residues. Per the germline V gene, CDR1 is SGHDT and CDR2 is YYEEEE. The CDR3 loop reads CASSWGMETDTQYF. CDR3 sequence (DNA): TGTGCCAGCAGCTGGGGCATGGAAACAGATACGCAGTATTTT.

This clonotype was recorded at least ten times. The chain employs TRBV10-3 and TRBJ1-4, with TRBD1 identical over 8 bases. The germline gives CDR1 ENHRY, CDR2 SYGVKD. V shed 4 bases, J shed 8 bases, and the junction held 15 bases outside the gene matches. This CDR3 comprises 17 residues. This CDR3 is CAISGGTGLGNGEKLFF. CDR3 DNA sequence: TGTGCCATCAGTGGTGGGACAGGACTCGGAAATGGCGAAAAACTGTTTTTT.

This clonotype has ten or more counts. The chain couples TRBV5-1 to TRBJ1-1; 9 bases align to TRBD1. This CDR3 is 18 amino acids long. V lost 3 bases, J lost 3 bases, and 15 bases stayed unmatched. The germline gives CDR1 SGHRS, CDR2 YFSETQ. This CDR3 is CASSSQGQGTGGHTEAFF. The CDR3 nucleotides read TGCGCCAGCAGCTCTCAGGGACAGGGTACCGGTGGGCACACTGAAGCTTTCTTT.

This clonotype was counted at least ten times. The V gene is TRBV20-1, the J gene TRBJ1-1; 10 bases are a match to TRBD1. The length of the CDR3 is 14 residues. CDR1 and CDR2 (germline): DFQATT, SNEGSKA (reference sequence). Germline trimming cut 0 bases from V and 5 bases from J; bases unmatched to any gene: 3. The CDR3 loop is CSARDVGQGTEAFF. The CDR3 DNA reads TGCAGTGCTAGAGATGTGGGACAGGGGACTGAAGCTTTCTTT.

The sample holds many counts of this clonotype. V gene TRBV4-1 combines with J gene TRBJ1-2; D ambiguous. Trimming removed 0 bases from V and 7 bases from J, with 12 bases in between. This CDR3 spans 14 amino acids. Germline values: CDR1 MGHRA, CDR2 YSYEKL. The CDR3 sequence: CASSQDLDRRGYTF. For the CDR3, the DNA is TGCGCCAGCAGCCAAGATTTGGATCGGCGTGGCTACACCTTC.